Listed below are T cell receptor beta chains from one sample, sequenced in a study of T cells in localized non-small cell lung cancer. Method: immunoSEQ multiplex PCR; TCRdb's copy keeps in-frame clones and lacks some. The repertoire has tens of thousands of clones, around nine tenths of them found once; the top ten carry 4.2%. This material consisted of peripheral blood, taken before any cancer treatment. Every receptor here comes from a woman aged 40-69 years with stage I lung adenocarcinoma. The CDR3 runs from the conserved cysteine through the conserved F or W. Fields, in order: V gene, J gene, clone size, D gene, CDR3 protein, CDR3 DNA. D genes are given only for firm matches. Only some rows state a clone size, as once, few, many or a class for expanded clones.

TRBV6-6,TRBJ1-1,NA,NA,CASTEMNTEAFF,TGTGCCAGCACCGAAATGAACACTGAAGCTTTCTTT
TRBV5-1,TRBJ1-1,NA,NA,CASSLRGSDTEAFF,TGCGCCAGCAGCTTGCGGGGGTCGGACACTGAAGCTTTCTTT
TRBV6-4,TRBJ1-3,NA,NA,CASSETAGGSGNTIYF,TGTGCCAGCAGTGAGACTGCTGGGGGCTCTGGAAACACCATATATTTT
TRBV5-1,TRBJ2-2,NA,NA,CASSLDGDPREPNTGELFF,TGCGCCAGCAGCTTGGATGGGGACCCCCGGGAACCGAACACCGGGGAGCTGTTTTTT
TRBV7-2,TRBJ1-1,NA,NA,CASSWNRGDEAFF,TGTGCCAGCAGCTGGAATAGGGGGGATGAAGCTTTCTTT
TRBV9,TRBJ2-3,NA,NA,CASTVGHGAADTQYF,TGTGCCAGCACCGTGGGTCACGGGGCGGCAGATACGCAGTATTTT
TRBV7-6,TRBJ2-2,NA,TRBD1,CASSFFGGTGGPSSTGELFF,TGTGCCAGCAGCTTTTTCGGGGGGACAGGGGGCCCTTCGAGTACCGGGGAGCTGTTTTTT
TRBV7-7,TRBJ2-3,NA,NA,CASSFGDGTDTQYF,TGTGCCAGCAGCTTTGGTGACGGCACAGATACGCAGTATTTT
TRBV27,TRBJ2-1,once,NA,CASSLTGGTYNEQFF,TGTGCCAGCAGTTTGACAGGAGGTACCTACAATGAGCAGTTCTTC
TRBV5-6,TRBJ1-2,NA,NA,CASSFAFAGAQNYGYTF,TGTGCCAGCAGCTTCGCTTTCGCCGGGGCGCAGAACTATGGCTACACCTTC
TRBV7-6,TRBJ1-6,NA,NA,CASSSSRGGNSPLHF,TGTGCCAGCAGCTCGAGCAGGGGAGGCAATTCACCCCTCCACTTT
TRBV19,TRBJ2-1,NA,TRBD1,CASTPDRGDGEQFF,TGTGCCAGTACCCCGGACAGGGGGGATGGTGAGCAGTTCTTC
TRBV19,TRBJ2-1,NA,TRBD2,CASSTPPSGGYNEQFF,TGTGCCAGTAGTACCCCGCCTAGCGGGGGTTACAATGAGCAGTTCTTC
TRBV7-7,TRBJ2-3,NA,TRBD2,CASSIGLAGLTDTQYF,TGTGCCAGCAGCATCGGACTAGCGGGGCTCACAGATACGCAGTATTTT
TRBV7-8,TRBJ2-3,NA,NA,CASSLDRRDTQYF,TGTGCCAGCAGCTTAGACAGAAGAGATACGCAGTATTTT
TRBV9,TRBJ2-1,once,TRBD1,CASSPRDRGTYNEQFF,TGTGCCAGCAGCCCCCGGGACAGGGGCACCTACAATGAGCAGTTCTTC
TRBV30,TRBJ1-1,once,NA,CAWSANSEAFF,TGTGCCTGGAGTGCAAACAGTGAAGCTTTCTTT
TRBV28,TRBJ2-4,NA,NA,CASRSSGGATKNIQYF,TGTGCCAGCAGATCCTCGGGCGGGGCGACCAAAAACATTCAGTACTTC
TRBV11-3,TRBJ2-5,NA,NA,CASSLANQETQYF,TGTGCCAGCAGCTTAGCGAACCAAGAGACCCAGTACTTC
TRBV7-2,TRBJ1-5,NA,NA,CASSLTGQGNQPQHF,TGTGCCAGCAGCTTGACGGGACAAGGAAATCAGCCCCAGCATTTT
TRBV27,TRBJ2-6,NA,TRBD1,CASSLWGQGAGANVLTF,TGTGCCAGCAGTTTATGGGGACAGGGGGCTGGGGCCAACGTCCTGACTTTC
TRBV6-5,TRBJ1-1,NA,TRBD1,CASRDRAYTEAFF,TGTGCCAGCAGGGACAGGGCCTACACTGAAGCTTTCTTT
TRBV23-1,TRBJ1-5,NA,NA,CASSPRGRPNQPQHF,TGCGCCAGCAGTCCCCGGGGCAGACCCAATCAGCCCCAGCATTTT
TRBV21-1,TRBJ1-4,NA,NA,CASSKALASPTNEKLFF,TGTGCCAGCAGCAAAGCGCTCGCGTCCCCAACTAATGAAAAACTGTTTTTT
TRBV6-1,TRBJ1-6,NA,NA,CASSEGSGLHF,TGTGCCAGCAGTGAAGGCAGTGGACTCCACTTT
TRBV30,TRBJ2-1,once,TRBD2,CACTSGGAAEQFF,TGTGCCTGTACTAGCGGGGGGGCCGCTGAGCAGTTCTTC
TRBV14,TRBJ1-2,NA,NA,CASSQARLRGYTF,TGTGCCAGCAGCCAGGCCAGGCTGCGTGGCTACACCTTC
TRBV29-1,TRBJ2-1,NA,NA,CSGTGFPYNEQFF,TGCAGCGGCACAGGGTTTCCCTACAATGAGCAGTTCTTC
TRBV9,TRBJ2-7,NA,NA,CASSVGAGKDYEQYF,TGTGCCAGCAGCGTAGGGGCAGGGAAAGACTACGAGCAGTACTTC
TRBV7-9,TRBJ1-2,NA,TRBD1,CASSLSDRGYGYTF,TGTGCCAGCAGCTTAAGCGACAGGGGCTATGGCTACACCTTC
TRBV30,TRBJ2-5,once,TRBD1,CAWSPGQMETQYF,TGTGCCTGGAGCCCGGGACAGATGGAGACCCAGTACTTC
TRBV2,TRBJ2-5,NA,TRBD1,CASSDGTGHRETQYF,TGTGCCAGCAGTGATGGGACAGGGCATAGGGAGACCCAGTACTTC
TRBV5-1,TRBJ1-4,once,NA,CASSWEGRREKLFF,TGCGCCAGCAGCTGGGAGGGACGTCGGGAAAAACTGTTTTTT
TRBV5-1,TRBJ2-7,NA,TRBD1,CASSPDRAYEQYF,TGCGCCAGCAGCCCGGACAGGGCCTACGAGCAGTACTTC
TRBV7-3,TRBJ2-3,NA,NA,CASSLTGGRTDTQYF,TGTGCCAGCAGCTTAACCGGCGGTAGGACAGATACGCAGTATTTT
TRBV27,TRBJ2-1,once,TRBD2,CASSPGLTNEQFF,TGTGCCAGCAGTCCGGGACTAACCAATGAGCAGTTCTTC
TRBV5-1,TRBJ1-1,NA,NA,CASSRAGTNTEAFF,TGCGCCAGCAGCAGGGCCGGGACCAACACTGAAGCTTTCTTT
TRBV10-3,TRBJ1-6,NA,NA,CAINSGRVGYSPLHF,TGTGCCATCAATTCGGGCCGGGTGGGTTATTCACCCCTCCACTTT
TRBV4-1,TRBJ2-1,NA,NA,CASSQDPSYPYNEQFF,TGCGCCAGCAGCCAAGATCCGTCCTATCCCTACAATGAGCAGTTCTTC
TRBV2,TRBJ1-2,once,NA,CASSEADSPSPNYGYTF,TGTGCCAGCAGTGAAGCTGACTCCCCGTCTCCTAACTATGGCTACACCTTC
TRBV28,TRBJ1-5,NA,TRBD1,CASSSGQGNQPQHF,TGTGCCAGCAGTTCGGGACAGGGGAATCAGCCCCAGCATTTT
TRBV25-1,TRBJ1-5,NA,NA,CASSGRGSSGSNQPQHF,TGTGCCAGCAGTGGGAGGGGGAGTAGTGGGAGCAATCAGCCCCAGCATTTT
TRBV7-9,TRBJ1-1,NA,NA,CASSLDSGPEAFF,TGTGCCAGCAGCTTAGACTCAGGGCCTGAAGCTTTCTTT
TRBV5-5,TRBJ1-6,few,NA,CASSLTGSSNSPLHF,TGTGCCAGCAGCTTGACGGGCAGCAGTAATTCACCCCTCCACTTT
TRBV18,TRBJ1-1,once,NA,CASSLETGNTEAFF,TGTGCCAGCTCACTAGAGACTGGGAACACTGAAGCTTTCTTT
TRBV25-1,TRBJ1-1,NA,NA,CASSDYRGTHTEAFF,TGTGCCAGCAGTGACTACCGGGGCACACACACTGAAGCTTTCTTT
TRBV19,TRBJ2-3,NA,TRBD2,CASKLAGGTDTQYF,TGTGCCAGCAAACTAGCGGGGGGCACAGATACGCAGTATTTT
TRBV2,TRBJ2-1,few,NA,CASSESHYNEQFF,TGTGCCAGCAGTGAATCACACTACAATGAGCAGTTCTTC
TRBV19,TRBJ2-3,NA,NA,CASSITGREDTQYF,TGTGCCAGTAGTATTACAGGGCGGGAAGATACGCAGTATTTT